The clone carrying this T cell receptor (beta chain) was detected only a few times. Antigen specificity is unknown. Germline V gene lookup returns CDR1 LNHDA and CDR2 SQIVND (reference sequence). V dropped 5 bases and J dropped 0; count of bases not matched to a gene: 13. The CDR3 has 17 amino acids. The data are from a study of radiotherapy plus CTLA-4 blockade in lung cancer. Study context: Disease control reached under 35%, with objective responses in roughly 17%.

The assay was immunoSEQ multiplex PCR, and TCRdb's table has in-frame clones only and misses some. The sample lists about 59,000 clones, roughly 76% occurring once. Chemo-refractory metastatic non-small-cell lung cancer patients were treated with focal radiation plus CTLA-4 blockade with ipilimumab. Study-level points and caveats: Interferon-beta, together with early blood T cell clone dynamics, reportedly best predicted response. Radiotherapy was combined with ipilimumab, and tumor-derived TCR clones then expanded in blood.

The V gene is TRBV19, the J gene TRBJ2-7, with TRBD2 identical over 7 bases. The sequence derives from a human donor with non-small cell lung cancer whose response to radiotherapy plus ipilimumab could not be evaluated. Source: peripheral blood, taken from a patient treated with radiotherapy plus ipilimumab. CDR3 loop: CASSPKSGTTHSYEQYF. Here the CDR3 DNA reads TGTGCCAGTAGTCCCAAGTCCGGGACTACCCACTCCTACGAGCAGTACTTC.